The entry below gives a single T cell receptor beta chain sequence along with its context. Per the authors' pipeline: Cell counts per sample came from amplifying reference gene primers. The method was immunoSEQ multiplex PCR; TCRdb's version includes in-frame clones alone and lacks a portion of them. The V and J calls and clone size were taken over from that table, and D and trimming were inferred from the DNA. The sample gives some 200,000 clones, roughly 90% of which show up once; roughly 8.4% is in the top ten. This record comes from a study of blood T cell repertoires in COVID-19. As for the study in general: Spain, Italy and the United States supplied samples that represented acute and convalescent COVID-19.

The recovered donors of Cohort 3 showed two negative PCRs, clearance, or symptom resolution. Germline CDR1 is DFQATT and CDR2 is SNEGSKA (reference sequence). V lost 5 bases, J lost 8 bases, and 12 bases lay in between. The CDR3 loop spans 11 amino acids. This TCR derives from a woman aged 18 to 35 who had recovered from COVID-19. The rearrangement uses TRBV20-1 and TRBJ1-2, with unresolved D. The material sequenced was PBMCs or T cells enriched from blood (not recorded which). The CDR3 bases are TGCAGTGCTGGGGAAGCGGGGGGCTACACCTTC. This codes for CSAGEAGGYTF.